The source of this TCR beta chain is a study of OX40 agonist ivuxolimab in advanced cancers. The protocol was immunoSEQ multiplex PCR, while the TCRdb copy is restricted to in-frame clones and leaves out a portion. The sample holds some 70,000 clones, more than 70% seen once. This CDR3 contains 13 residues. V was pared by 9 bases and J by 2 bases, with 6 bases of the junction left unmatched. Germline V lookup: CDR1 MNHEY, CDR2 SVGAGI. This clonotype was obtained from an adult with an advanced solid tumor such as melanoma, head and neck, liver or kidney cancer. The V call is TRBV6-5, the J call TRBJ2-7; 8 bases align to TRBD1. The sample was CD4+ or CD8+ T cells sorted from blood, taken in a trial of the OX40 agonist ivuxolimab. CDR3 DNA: TGTGCCAGTTGGACAGGGCAACCCTACGAGCAGTACTTC. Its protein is CASWTGQPYEQYF.